This T cell receptor beta chain derives from a study of shared clonotypes between healthy human individuals. Naive CD8 populations comprised CD45RO-negative cells positively selected for CCR7, excluding terminally differentiated effector memory CD45RA+ cells. Study results and caveats: Non-shared clonotypes had lower generation probabilities than clonotypes shared by all four sorted-subset donors.

Deep level was the assay's run setting. Splitting of each subset's genomic DNA was done evenly across several immunoSEQ plates. Sequenced by immunoSEQ multiplex PCR; TCRdb stores in-frame clones only, minus some. The sample contains roughly 1,800,000 clones, over 85% of which appear only once. On this clone: Antigen unknown.

Sequencing was carried out using naive CD8+ T cells sorted from blood. This clonotype was sampled from a young man in good health.

The DNA for the CDR3 is TGTGCCAGCAGTCTTGAGGGGGTGGGATACGAGCAGTACTTC. The encoded protein is CASSLEGVGYEQYF. This chain connects TRBV7-9 to TRBJ2-7; weak D call: TRBD1 (6 bases). V gave up 6 bases and J gave up 4 bases, with 16 bases separating them. Germline CDR1 SEHNR, CDR2 FQNEAQ (reference sequence). CDR3 size: 14 residues. Variable domain in full (rest from reference TRBV7-9 and TRBJ2-7): DTGVSQNPRHKITKRGQNVTFRCDPISEHNRLYWYRQTLGQGPEFLTYFQNEAQLEKSRLLSDRFSAERPKGSFSTLEIQRTEQGDSAMYLCASSLEGVGYEQYFGPGTRLTVT.